The clone carrying this TCR beta chain has more than one count but fewer than ten. Its target is unknown. Primers for the PCR totalled 60 Vbeta and 13 Jbeta. Profiled with immunoSEQ multiplex PCR; TCRdb holds only in-frame clones, not every one. Among 95,000 to 150,000 clones listed, roughly 71% were seen once. This sample stems from a study of cytomegalovirus exposure and HLA in healthy donors. Study findings and constraints: Later analysis showed most CMV-associated TCR beta chains appearing HLA-restricted. Later genetic work tied a missense DCLRE1C variant to beta-chain V and J trimming.

Trimming took 3 bases from V and 1 from J; bases not matched to a gene: 2. The length of the CDR3 is 15 residues. Germline CDR1 reads MRHNA; CDR2 reads SNTAGT. Those who donated were healthy bone marrow donors. Sequenced: PBMCs. This receptor was obtained from a woman aged 40 to 50 in good health and CMV-seropositive. The chain couples TRBV6-4 to TRBJ2-3; 9 positions match TRBD2. The CDR3 reads CASSEIAGGTDTQYF. The CDR3 nucleotides read TGTGCCAGCAGTGAGATAGCGGGGGGCACAGATACGCAGTATTTT.